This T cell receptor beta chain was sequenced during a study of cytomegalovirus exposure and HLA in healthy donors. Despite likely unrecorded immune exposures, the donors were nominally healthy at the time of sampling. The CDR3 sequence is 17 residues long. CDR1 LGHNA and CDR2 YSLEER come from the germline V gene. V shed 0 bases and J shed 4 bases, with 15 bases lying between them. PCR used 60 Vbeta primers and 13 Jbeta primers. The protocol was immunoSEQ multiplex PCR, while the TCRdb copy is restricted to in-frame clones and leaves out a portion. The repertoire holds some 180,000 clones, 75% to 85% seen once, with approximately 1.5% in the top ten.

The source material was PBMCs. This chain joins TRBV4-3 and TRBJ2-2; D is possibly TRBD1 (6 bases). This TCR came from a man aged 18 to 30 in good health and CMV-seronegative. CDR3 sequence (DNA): TGCGCCAGCAGCCAAGAAAGAGGCAGGGGAGCCACCGGGGAGCTGTTTTTT. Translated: CASSQERGRGATGELFF.